Only a few counts were recorded for the clone carrying this T cell receptor (beta chain). The assay was immunoSEQ multiplex PCR, and TCRdb's table has in-frame clones only and misses some. Of around 61,000 clones detected, roughly 82% appear once; the ten largest clones hold around 0.4%. Single viable CD3+CD4+CD8-CD45RO+ cells were sorted as the memory CD4+ T cells. CMV serostatus came from serum IgG against pp150, pp28, p38, p52. Positive selection with CD4 microbeads enriched total CD4+ T cells. The sample is drawn from a study of memory CD4+ T cells and cytomegalovirus serostatus. As for the study in general: This sample comes from healthy Belgian adults, 9 CMV seropositive, roughly 22 seronegative.

There are 15 residues in the CDR3. Trimming removed 10 bases at V and 0 bases at J, with 17 bases between. Germline CDR1 SGDLS, CDR2 YYNGEE. Sample: memory CD4+ T cells from blood. The chain links TRBV9 to TRBJ1-3; D remains unclear. The receptor comes from an adult in good health and CMV-seronegative. The CDR3: CALPRGLNSGNTIYF. The CDR3 DNA follows: TGTGCCCTCCCCCGAGGACTGAACTCTGGAAACACCATATATTTT.